The subject of this entry is one T cell receptor (beta chain). Its target is unknown. The data belong to a study of OX40 agonist ivuxolimab in advanced cancers. Background on the study: Patients took ivuxolimab, an agonistic anti-OX40 (CD134) antibody. Patients received intravenous ivuxolimab every 2 weeks at 0.01 to 10 mg/kg. Findings of the study overall: Antigen targets of the expanded peripheral T cells went undetermined. With doses of 0.1 to 3.0 mg/kg, CD4+ and CD8+ blood T cells had undergone clonal expansion by week 6.

In germline, CDR1 is MNHEY, CDR2 SMNVEV (reference sequence). The V and J ends lost 3 bases and 4 bases, in that order; junction bases with no gene match: 8. The CDR3 is 15 amino acids. TCRdb keeps only in-frame clones here, not all; method: immunoSEQ multiplex PCR. The table lists 30,000 to 40,000 clones, more than 70% of them singletons. The clonotype originates from an adult with an advanced solid tumor such as melanoma, head and neck, liver or kidney cancer. Sequencing used CD4+ or CD8+ T cells sorted from blood, obtained in a trial of the OX40 agonist ivuxolimab. The chain combines TRBV27 with TRBJ2-7; 8 bases fit TRBD2. CDR3 in amino acids: CASSLRGAGEYEQYF. The CDR3 DNA reads TGTGCCAGCAGTTTGAGGGGAGCGGGAGAGTACGAGCAGTACTTC.